These 31 T cell receptor beta chains were all obtained from the same sample, sequenced in a study of blood T cell repertoires in COVID-19. TCRdb's table, derived via immunoSEQ multiplex PCR, lists solely in-frame clones and lacks some. The sample lists over 70,000 clones; 82% were seen once. Specimen: peripheral blood. Receptor source: a man aged 55 to 70 with acute or convalescent COVID-19.

The chain is built from TRBV11-2 and TRBJ2-7; D is perhaps TRBD1 (6 bases). Germline CDR1 SGHAT, CDR2 FQNNGV. V lost 1 base, J lost 6 bases, and 10 bases lay in between. This CDR3 is 13 amino acids long. The CDR3 reads CASSLGVGAEQYF. DNA of the CDR3: TGTGCCAGCAGCTTAGGAGTGGGGGCCGAGCAGTACTTC.

V is TRBV2 and J is TRBJ2-5, with 7 bases identical to TRBD1. This CDR3 has 15 amino acids. Per germline, CDR1 SNHLY and CDR2 FYNNEI. Unmatched junction bases numbered 4, after V lost 0 bases and J lost 3 bases. The CDR3 coding sequence is TGTGCCAGCAGTGAAGCACCCAGGGGGAAAGAGACCCAGTACTTC. This codes for CASSEAPRGKETQYF.

This chain joins TRBV6-5 and TRBJ1-2, with 7 bases lining up with TRBD1. V gave up 10 bases and J gave up 5 bases; unmatched junction bases: 10. This CDR3 has 13 amino acids. The germline gives CDR1 MNHEY, CDR2 SVGAGI. Written as DNA, the CDR3 is TGTGCCACAAGACAGGGAAACCTATATGGCTACACCTTC. Translation: CATRQGNLYGYTF.

This chain uses TRBV18 with TRBJ2-7; D might be TRBD1 (6 bases). The CDR3 length is 14 residues. In germline, CDR1 is KGHSH, CDR2 LQKENI. V dropped 4 bases and J dropped 0 bases, with 10 bases sitting between them. CDR3 region: CASSHRDGSYEQYF. CDR3 nucleotide sequence: TGTGCCAGCTCACACAGGGATGGCTCCTACGAGCAGTACTTC. Full variable domain (rest looked up from reference TRBV18 and TRBJ2-7): NAGVMQNPRHLVRRRGQEARLRCSPMKGHSHVYWYRQLPEEGLKFMVYLQKENIIDESGMPKERFSAEFPKEGPSILRIQQVVRGDSAAYFCASSHRDGSYEQYFGPGTRLTVT.

V and J are TRBV28 and TRBJ1-3; maybe TRBD1 (6 bases). Trimming pared 8 bases from V and 0 bases from J, leaving 11 bases between. CDR1 and CDR2 (germline): MDHEN, SYDVKM. The length of the CDR3 is 14 residues. CDR3 nucleotides: TGTGCCAGCCAGGACAGAAGCTCTGGAAACACCATATATTTT. Translated, it gives CASQDRSSGNTIYF.

The genes are TRBV27 and TRBJ2-3, with 9 positions matching TRBD1. This CDR3 has 16 residues. Germline V lookup: CDR1 MNHEY, CDR2 SMNVEV (reference sequence). With V trimmed by 7 bases and J by 0 bases, 8 bases remained unmatched. CDR3 region: CASKTGGGPSTDTQYF. For the CDR3, the DNA is TGTGCCAGCAAGACAGGGGGAGGCCCCAGCACAGATACGCAGTATTTT.

The chain has TRBV5-1 and TRBJ2-7, with 7 nucleotides matching TRBD1. The J segment lost 1 base and the V segment lost 2 bases, leaving 6 bases of the junction unmatched. Germline CDR1 reads SGHRS; CDR2 reads YFSETQ. This CDR3 is 15 amino acids long. Written as DNA, the CDR3 is TGCGCCAGCAGCTTTTCCGGGACAGCGTCCTACGAGCAGTACTTC. The encoded protein is CASSFSGTASYEQYF.

Here the CDR3 DNA reads TGTGCCATCAAAAGGGACAGGGGCCAACGCATCGACGAGCAGTACTTC. Its protein is CAIKRDRGQRIDEQYF. The V call is TRBV2, the J call TRBJ2-7; 10 bases line up with TRBD1. V lost 10 bases and J lost 5; bases outside the gene matches: 17. The CDR3 covers 16 residues. The germline gives CDR1 SNHLY, CDR2 FYNNEI.

This chain links TRBV7-2 with TRBJ1-1, with D tentatively TRBD1 (5 bases). V was cut by 10 bases and J by 1 base, with 13 bases left in between. The CDR3 contains 13 residues. CDR1 and CDR2 from the germline V gene are SGHTA and FQGNSA. The CDR3: CATSGGGNTEAFF. For the CDR3, the DNA is TGTGCCACCTCCGGGGGTGGGAACACTGAAGCTTTCTTT. The full variable domain, in which reference TRBV7-2 and TRBJ1-1 provide the parts outside the CDR3, is GAGVSQSPSNKVTEKGKDVELRCDPISGHTALYWYRQSLGQGLEFLIYFQGNSAPDKSGLPSDRFSAERTGGSVSTLTIQRTQQEDSAVYLCATSGGGNTEAFFGQGTRLTVV.

A note on this clone: One end of the junction does not line up with germline, which may come from a read error. The same CDR3 can be traced to other DNA sequences in this sample. The rearrangement uses TRBV27 and TRBJ1-5; D may be TRBD1 (5 bases). Per the germline V gene, CDR1 is MNHEY and CDR2 is SMNVEV (reference sequence). The CDR3 extends over 15 amino acids. The CDR3 protein is CASSFARQSNQPQHF. The CDR3, as DNA: TGTGCCAGTAGTTTCGCCCGACAGTCTAATCAGCCCCAGCATTTT.

In this sample, this clone turned up a few times. The chain couples TRBV27 to TRBJ2-7, with D unresolved. The V end lost 6 bases, the J end lost 2 bases, and 11 bases lay between the germline ends. Germline CDR1 MNHEY, CDR2 SMNVEV (reference sequence). The CDR3 loop spans 13 amino acids. CDR3 sequence reads: CASRRSPPYEQYF. CDR3 coding DNA: TGTGCCAGCAGGCGAAGTCCCCCCTACGAGCAGTACTTC.

The chain has TRBV7-9 and TRBJ1-1; D may be TRBD1 (6 bases). The ends were cut back, 5 bases at V and 9 bases at J, with 16 bases in the middle. The CDR3 contains 13 residues. Germline V gives CDR1 SEHNR, CDR2 FQNEAQ (reference sequence). CDR3 amino acids: CASSPPGGQQAFF. DNA of the CDR3: TGTGCCAGCAGCCCCCCCGGGGGGCAACAAGCTTTCTTT.

The V and J genes are TRBV20-1 and TRBJ1-6; TRBD1 is a possible D gene (6 bases). This CDR3 spans 13 amino acids. Between the trimmed V and J ends, which lost 3 bases and 13 bases, there was a span of 16 bases. Germline V gene sequence: CDR1 DFQATT, CDR2 SNEGSKA (reference sequence). The CDR3 sequence is CSASKDSAAPLHF. The CDR3 nucleotides read TGCAGTGCTAGTAAGGACAGTGCGGCGCCCCTCCACTTT.

The chain links TRBV12-3 or TRBV12-4 to TRBJ1-2; perhaps TRBD1 as D (6 bases). The CDR3 contains 12 residues. The ends were cut back, 5 bases at V and 5 bases at J, with 9 bases in the middle. This CDR3 reads CASSQTGYGYTF. The CDR3 DNA sequence: TGTGCCAGCAGTCAGACAGGATATGGCTACACCTTC.

This chain uses TRBV6-6 with TRBJ2-1; 9 bases line up with TRBD1. V was pared by 6 bases and J by 6 bases, with 12 bases of the junction left unmatched. Germline-derived CDR1 and CDR2 are MNHNY and SVGAGI (reference sequence). This CDR3 contains 16 residues. The CDR3 DNA reads TGTGCCAGCAGGTCCCCCGGGACAGGGACGTTCAATGAGCAGTTCTTC. Encoded protein: CASRSPGTGTFNEQFF.

The V and J genes are TRBV6-6 and TRBJ1-5; D is unclear. The germline gives CDR1 MNHNY, CDR2 SVGAGI (reference sequence). The germline V and J ends were trimmed by 0 bases and 6 bases, with 3 bases remaining between them. The CDR3 covers 12 residues. CDR3 sequence (DNA): TGTGCCAGCAGTTACTCCTCTCAGCCCCAGCATTTT. Encoded protein: CASSYSSQPQHF.

V is TRBV11-2 and J is TRBJ2-7; a weak D match, TRBD2 (6 bases). This CDR3 spans 15 amino acids. Germline loops: CDR1 SGHAT, CDR2 FQNNGV. Trimming left V 5 bases short and J 0 bases short, with 14 bases between. CDR3 protein: CASSNSGMSSYEQYF. Written as DNA, the CDR3 is TGTGCCAGCAGCAATAGCGGAATGAGCTCCTACGAGCAGTACTTC.

The chain employs TRBV5-1 and TRBJ2-1, with 7 bases aligning to TRBD2. Trimming at V came to 3 bases and at J to 8 bases, leaving 8 bases not matched to a gene. This CDR3 has 14 residues. The V gene's germline CDR1 is SGHRS and CDR2 YFSETQ. The CDR3 reads CASSSRGGWDEQFF. The CDR3 coding sequence is TGCGCCAGCAGCTCGAGGGGAGGGTGGGATGAGCAGTTCTTC.

V usage is TRBV18 and J usage is TRBJ1-5, with 9 bases identical to TRBD1. Germline CDR1 KGHSH, CDR2 LQKENI. V lost 3 bases, J lost 8 bases, and 2 bases stayed unmatched. There are 13 residues in the CDR3. CDR3 in DNA: TGTGCCAGCTCACCGGGACAGGGTGAGCCCCAGCATTTT. This gives the protein CASSPGQGEPQHF.

The rearrangement links TRBV7-2 to TRBJ2-5; D perhaps matches TRBD1 (5 bases). The CDR3 is made up of 15 amino acids. The germline V gene encodes CDR1 SGHTA and CDR2 FQGNSA. The V and J ends lost 1 base and 5 bases respectively, with 14 bases between them. CDR3 protein: CASSLGGGAEETQYF. Written as DNA, the CDR3 is TGTGCCAGCAGCTTAGGGGGCGGCGCGGAGGAGACCCAGTACTTC.

By share, this clone counts as medium-sized. This chain joins TRBV6-2 or TRBV6-3 and TRBJ1-5, with 8 bases aligning to TRBD1. The junction had 5 bases not matched to a gene; V was cut back by 2 bases and J by 2 bases. This CDR3 comprises 16 residues. CDR1 and CDR2 from the germline V gene are MNHEY and SVGEGT. This CDR3 is CASSYLTGDGNQPQHF. CDR3 nucleotide sequence: TGTGCCAGCAGTTACCTGACAGGGGACGGCAATCAGCCCCAGCATTTT.

The chain uses TRBV6-2 or TRBV6-3 and TRBJ2-2, with a possible D match to TRBD2 (5 bases). Germline V CDR1 and CDR2: MNHEY, SVGEGT. The CDR3 loop spans 17 amino acids. Trimming cost V 2 bases and J 5 bases, with 18 bases left between them. CDR3: CASSYDVSERRTGELFF. Here the CDR3 DNA reads TGTGCCAGCAGTTACGATGTTAGCGAAAGAAGGACCGGGGAGCTGTTTTTT.

The chain carries TRBV11-3 and TRBJ2-5; D ambiguous. V shed 0 bases and J shed 5 bases, with 4 bases lying between them. Per germline, CDR1 SGHNT and CDR2 YENEEA. The CDR3 loop spans 12 amino acids. CDR3 amino acids: CASSLDRETQYF. As DNA, the CDR3 is TGTGCCAGCAGCTTAGATCGGGAGACCCAGTACTTC.

The rearrangement uses TRBV21-1 and TRBJ1-5; TRBD1, the D gene given by the table, was not confirmed from the DNA. TRBV21-1 is a pseudogene. The CDR3 has 16 amino acids. The CDR3 DNA is TGTGCCAGCAGCAAAAGGGGACAGGGAATGGGTCAGCCCCAGCATTTT. Protein product: CASSKRGQGMGQPQHF.

The V call is TRBV6-5, the J call TRBJ1-2, with TRBD1 matching over 8 bases. V lost 4 bases and J lost 5; bases outside the gene matches: 9. Germline V gives CDR1 MNHEY, CDR2 SVGAGI. This CDR3 spans 15 amino acids. The CDR3 DNA sequence: TGTGCCAGCAGTTCGCCCCAGGGGGCTATATATGGCTACACCTTC. It translates to CASSSPQGAIYGYTF.

This chain connects TRBV12-3 or TRBV12-4 to TRBJ1-2, with D tentatively TRBD1 (5 bases). V lost 6 bases to trimming and J lost 4 bases, with 12 bases between them. This CDR3 spans 13 amino acids. CDR3 nucleotides: TGTGCCAGCAGGTTAAGACAGAGCTATGGCTACACCTTC. It codes for CASRLRQSYGYTF.

The J gene is TRBJ1-1, the V gene TRBV28; 7 bases match TRBD1. With V trimmed by 4 bases and J by 1 base, 3 bases remained unmatched. In germline, CDR1 is MDHEN, CDR2 SYDVKM. CDR3 length: 14 residues. CDR3 nucleotide sequence: TGTGCCAGCAGTTCGGACAGGCCGAACACTGAAGCTTTCTTT. Its translation is CASSSDRPNTEAFF.

V gene TRBV30 combines with J gene TRBJ1-2, with a weak D call TRBD1 (6 bases). V gave up 1 base and J gave up 4 bases, with 10 bases separating them. Germline V gene data show CDR1 as GTSNPN and CDR2 as SVGIG (reference sequence). CDR3 size: 13 residues. This CDR3 is CAWSEDSFYGYTF. The CDR3, as DNA: TGTGCCTGGAGTGAGGACAGTTTCTATGGCTACACCTTC.

The chain uses TRBV20-1 and TRBJ2-2, with 7 bases identical to TRBD2. V shed 3 bases, J shed 2 bases, and the junction held 6 bases outside the gene matches. Germline V gives CDR1 DFQATT, CDR2 SNEGSKA (reference sequence). This CDR3 is 15 amino acids long. The CDR3 spells CSASTGTKNTGELFF. The CDR3 DNA follows: TGCAGTGCTAGTACCGGGACTAAAAACACCGGGGAGCTGTTTTTT.

The chain carries TRBV6-5 and TRBJ2-2; D unclear. Trimming removed 6 bases at V and 6 bases at J, with 17 bases between. CDR1 and CDR2 (germline): MNHEY, SVGAGI. The CDR3 contains 15 residues. DNA of the CDR3: TGTGCCAGCAGCTCCCCCCGTGTCAGTGCCGGGGAGCTGTTTTTT. Its translation is CASSSPRVSAGELFF.

The V call is TRBV6-2 or TRBV6-3, the J call TRBJ1-2, with 9 bases matching TRBD1. CDR3 length: 12 amino acids. Looked up from germline, CDR1 is MNHEY and CDR2 is SVGEGT. V was clipped by 5 bases and J by 8 bases; unmatched bases: 3. The CDR3 reads CASSPQGAGYTF. The CDR3 bases are TGTGCCAGCAGTCCACAGGGGGCAGGCTACACCTTC.